Listed below are T cell receptor beta chains from one sample, sequenced in a study of T cells in Graves' hyperthyroidism and ophthalmopathy. MiXCR, run by TCRdb on the multiplex PCR reads, gives a single entry per CDR3 protein. The sample consists of some 600,000 distinct CDR3 sequences, roughly 13% of them appearing once. The sample consisted of blood. Receptors originate from a young woman with Graves' hyperthyroidism that later progressed to Graves' ophthalmopathy. Each CDR3 is given with its conserved first and last residue. A D gene is named only where the DNA matches it firmly. A clone size is listed for some rows: how often the clone was seen (once, few, many), or a class if it is expanded.

V gene,J gene,D gene,clone size,CDR3 DNA,CDR3 protein
TRBV20-1,TRBJ2-1,-,-,TGCAGTGGGGGGGGCGGGGGATACAATGAGCAGTTCTTC,CSGGGGGYNEQFF
TRBV20-1,TRBJ2-1,-,few,TGCAGTGCTACCCGGGACCCAAAAAATGAGCAGTTCTTC,CSATRDPKNEQFF
TRBV2,TRBJ1-5,TRBD1,many,TGTGCCAGCAGACCGGGACAGGGGAATCAGCCCCAGCATTTT,CASRPGQGNQPQHF
TRBV9,TRBJ1-1,TRBD1,-,TGTGCCAGCAGCGTAGGCACAGGGGGCACTTGGAACACTGAAGCTTTCTTT,CASSVGTGGTWNTEAFF
TRBV27,TRBJ2-7,-,many,TGTGCCAGCAGTTTGGCGTCAGTCTCCTACGAGCAGTACTTC,CASSLASVSYEQYF
TRBV5-6,TRBJ2-7,-,many,TGTGCCAGCAGCAGGGACTCTGCTTTGCGGGAGCAGTACTTC,CASSRDSALREQYF
TRBV11-2,TRBJ1-3,TRBD1,many,TGTGCCAGCAGCCAACAGGGGGCATCCGGAAACACCATATATTTT,CASSQQGASGNTIYF
TRBV4-1,TRBJ2-7,TRBD2,few,TGCGCCAGCAGCCAAACGCGGGAGGGCTTAATCGCGTACGAGCAGTACTTC,CASSQTREGLIAYEQYF
TRBV10-3,TRBJ2-5,-,many,TGTGCCATCGGCGATTCGAGGCAAGAGACCCAGTACTTC,CAIGDSRQETQYF
TRBV28,TRBJ1-2,-,many,TGTGCCAGCAGTTCCGGCAGCATTAACTATGGCTACACCTTC,CASSSGSINYGYTF
TRBV11-2,TRBJ2-5,-,many,TGTGCTACAGCCACGGGAGAGACCCAGTACTTC,CATATGETQYF
TRBV10-3,TRBJ2-1,-,many,TGTGCCATCAGTGCCTCAGGGTTTGGCTACAATGAGCAGTTCTTC,CAISASGFGYNEQFF
TRBV18,TRBJ1-4,-,many,TGTGCCAGCTCACCAAACGGACAGAGTAATGAAAAACTGTTTTTT,CASSPNGQSNEKLFF
TRBV7-8,TRBJ1-3,-,many,TGTGCCAGCAGCTTAGAAGTTGACTTAAGCTCTGGAAACACCATATATTTT,CASSLEVDLSSGNTIYF
TRBV5-1,TRBJ2-1,-,-,TGCGCCAGCAGCTTCGAGCTAGGCAATTGGGGGCAGTTCTTC,CASSFELGNWGQFF
TRBV4-1,TRBJ1-6,TRBD1,-,TGCGCCAGCAGCCGAGAAGACAGGGGTAATTCACCCCTCCACTTT,CASSREDRGNSPLHF
TRBV28,TRBJ1-3,-,few,TGTGCCAGCGGGACGCACTCTGGAAACACCATATATTTT,CASGTHSGNTIYF
TRBV18,TRBJ1-1,TRBD1,many,TGTGCCAGCTCACCCCTCCCGGACAGGGTGGACACTGAAGCTTTCTTT,CASSPLPDRVDTEAFF
TRBV6-2/TRBV6-3,TRBJ1-2,-,many,TGTGCCAGCTCAACTGACTATGGCTACACCTTC,CASSTDYGYTF
TRBV9,TRBJ1-1,-,many,TGTGCCAGCAGCGTAGCCTATCTGGACACTGAAGCTTTCTTT,CASSVAYLDTEAFF
TRBV4-2,TRBJ1-5,-,-,TGTGCCAGCAGCCAAGTTAGGGAATATCAGCCCCAGCATTTT,CASSQVREYQPQHF
TRBV4-2,TRBJ2-6,-,-,TGTGCCAGCAGCCAAGAGGACAGTCCCAACGTCCTGACTTTC,CASSQEDSPNVLTF
TRBV12-3/TRBV12-4,TRBJ1-1,-,-,TGTGCCAGCAGGGGGGGAGGCAGTCCCACTGAAGCTTTCTTT,CASRGGGSPTEAFF
TRBV27,TRBJ2-1,-,many,TGTGCCAGCAGCTTCATGAGGTTTGGTGAGCAGTTCTTC,CASSFMRFGEQFF
TRBV27,TRBJ2-3,-,many,TGTGCCAGCACAGAAACCCCTGGGGTTGGGACAGATACGCAGTATTTT,CASTETPGVGTDTQYF
TRBV3-1,TRBJ2-1,TRBD2,many,TGTGCCAGCAGCCAACTAGCGGGAGCACATGGTGAGCAGTTCTTC,CASSQLAGAHGEQFF
TRBV7-9,TRBJ2-1,-,-,TGTGCCAGCAGCCAAATCAAGGGAGGACATAATGAGCAGTTCTTC,CASSQIKGGHNEQFF
TRBV10-3,TRBJ2-6,TRBD1,few,TGTGCCATCAGTGCTTATCCGGGACAGTCTTCTGGGGCCAACGTCCTGACTTTC,CAISAYPGQSSGANVLTF
TRBV19,TRBJ1-2,TRBD1,many,TGTGCCAGTAGTGCCTCCCTCACAGGGGGCAGCTATGGCTACACCTTC,CASSASLTGGSYGYTF
TRBV30,TRBJ2-7,-,many,TGTGCCTGGAGTGTGGCCTACGAGCAGTACTTC,CAWSVAYEQYF
TRBV12-3/TRBV12-4,TRBJ2-7,TRBD1,many,TGTGCCAGCAGTGGGACAGGCGTCTCCTACGAGCAGTACTTC,CASSGTGVSYEQYF
TRBV14,TRBJ1-6,-,few,TGTGCCAGCAGCCAAAGGGGGTCGAGCTCCTATAATTCACCCCTCCACTTT,CASSQRGSSSYNSPLHF
TRBV11-3,TRBJ2-7,TRBD1,many,TGTGCCAGCAGCTTAGTTAGAAAGTGGACAGGGGACCCATACGAGCAGTACTTC,CASSLVRKWTGDPYEQYF
TRBV6-2/TRBV6-3,TRBJ1-1,-,many,TGTGCCAGCAGTTACACTCAGGGGTCTGAAGCTTTCTTT,CASSYTQGSEAFF
TRBV20-1,TRBJ1-1,TRBD1,many,TGCAGTGCGGCCCGGGACAGGATGAACACTGAAGCTTTCTTT,CSAARDRMNTEAFF
TRBV24-1,TRBJ1-2,TRBD1,many,TGTGCCACCAGTGAGGCGACAGGGACAAACTATGGCTACACCTTC,CATSEATGTNYGYTF
TRBV11-3,TRBJ2-7,TRBD1,many,TGTGCCAGCACCCGGCGAGGGACAGGGGCCCACGAGCAGTACTTC,CASTRRGTGAHEQYF
TRBV2,TRBJ1-1,-,many,TGTGCCAGCAGTCCAGACAGCACTGAAGCTTTCTTT,CASSPDSTEAFF
TRBV19,TRBJ2-7,-,many,TGTGCCAGTAGTATAATCCCGGGACAAGGCGAGCAGTACTTC,CASSIIPGQGEQYF
TRBV5-1,TRBJ2-1,TRBD1,few,TGCGCCAGCAGCTCTTTAGACAGGGGCGGGTACAATGAGCAGTTCTTC,CASSSLDRGGYNEQFF
TRBV12-3/TRBV12-4,TRBJ1-1,-,many,TGTGCCAGCAGCCCCTCACAGAACACTGAAGCTTTCTTT,CASSPSQNTEAFF
TRBV3-1,TRBJ2-1,-,few,TGTGCCGGCAGCCTGTCCCTGGGGTCCTACAATGAGCAGTTCTTC,CAGSLSLGSYNEQFF
TRBV5-5,TRBJ2-4,-,many,TGTGCCAGCAGCTTGGAGGTAGGCCCAAACATTCAGTACTTC,CASSLEVGPNIQYF
TRBV12-3/TRBV12-4,TRBJ1-5,-,many,TGTGCCAGCAGTGACCAGGGAAATAGCAATCAGCCCCAGCATTTT,CASSDQGNSNQPQHF
TRBV7-9,TRBJ2-3,-,many,TGTGCCAGCAGCTTCGGCACAGGGTTAGGAGATACGCAGTATTTT,CASSFGTGLGDTQYF